The source of this T cell receptor (beta chain) is a study of blood T cell repertoires in COVID-19 (TCRdb year 2020). Regarding the complete study: The collaborator samples originated in the United States, Italy and Spain and spanned the acute and convalescent phases of COVID-19. The prospective study material was composed of cDNA or gDNA derived from T cells, B-cell-depleted T cells, or PBMCs. The dataset comprised deeply sampled blood TCRbeta repertoires from subjects exposed to, actively infected with, or recovered from COVID-19. The repertoires were made available in a free public database intended to serve as a resource for research on the immune response to SARS-CoV-2. Samples were obtained from the ongoing ImmuneRACE study (first 160 participants) and from roughly 1,300 subjects provided by 6 global collaborators. Nearly every sample came with metadata listing a de-identified subject ID, COVID-19 status, age in years and sex. Where available, HLA class I and class II types were obtained from metadata supplied by the sample provider rather than from assay-based typing. The investigation overall reported the following: How much clinical and demographic metadata was included differed by source and by participant, and the metadata was provided uncurated.

Each collaborating institution followed its own protocols to collect whole blood in K2EDTA tubes. Collaborator samples were shipped for TCRbeta analysis as frozen whole blood, isolated PBMCs, or DNA extracted from either sample type. The immunoSEQ Assay, a bias-controlled multiplex PCR, was used to amplify TCRbeta CDR3 regions from genomic DNA. From the authors' description of their analysis: Nucleated cell counts per sample were estimated from amplification of reference gene primers within the assay. To quantify the absolute abundance of each unique TCRbeta CDR3 rearrangement, sequence reads were collapsed and filtered. For each sample, productive Simpson clonality was calculated as the square root of Simpson's diversity index over productive rearrangements. The table comes from immuneACCESS by way of TCRdb, which keeps in-frame sequences with V and J called. Part of the clones is missing from these tables; in studies checked, under half for an unresolved V gene and the rest for unknown reasons. D and trimming were read from the DNA, whereas the V and J calls and clone size are those reported in that table. Counted in this sample were about 480,000 clones; about 89% of them appeared once. 4% to 4.5% of the sample belongs to the ten largest clones.

V is pared back by 6 bases and J by 7 bases, with 16 bases lying between the germline termini. From its cysteine to its phenylalanine, the CDR3 spans 15 amino acids. The kept DNA is CDR3 alone, 45 bases in frame from the first base. CDR1 LNHDA and CDR2 SQIVND are derived from the germline V gene (reference sequence). This clone was seen only once. Its antigen target is currently unknown. The record has no base qualities; no much larger clone is one base away. This receptor was identified in a young woman with acute or convalescent COVID-19. The sequencing input was peripheral blood. Rearrangement joined TRBV19 to TRBJ1-6; TRBD1 is possibly the D segment (6 matching bases). In nucleotide form, the sequence is TGTGCCAGTAGCCAACTACAGGGATCAAATTCACCCCTCCACTTT. This sequence encodes CASSQLQGSNSPLHF.